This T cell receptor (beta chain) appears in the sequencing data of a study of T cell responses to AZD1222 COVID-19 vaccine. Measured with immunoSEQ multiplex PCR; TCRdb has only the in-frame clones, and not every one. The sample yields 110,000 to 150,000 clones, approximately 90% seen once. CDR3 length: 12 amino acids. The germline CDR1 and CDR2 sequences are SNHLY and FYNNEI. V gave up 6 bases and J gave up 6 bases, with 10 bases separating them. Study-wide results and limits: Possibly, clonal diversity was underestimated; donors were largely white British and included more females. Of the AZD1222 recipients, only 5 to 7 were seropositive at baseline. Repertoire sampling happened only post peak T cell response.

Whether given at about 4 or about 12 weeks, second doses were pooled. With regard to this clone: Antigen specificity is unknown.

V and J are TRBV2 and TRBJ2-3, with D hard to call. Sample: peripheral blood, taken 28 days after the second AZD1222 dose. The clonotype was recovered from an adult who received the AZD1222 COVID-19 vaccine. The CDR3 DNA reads TGTGCCAGCAGCCTGGGTGGGGATACGCAGTATTTT. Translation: CASSLGGDTQYF.